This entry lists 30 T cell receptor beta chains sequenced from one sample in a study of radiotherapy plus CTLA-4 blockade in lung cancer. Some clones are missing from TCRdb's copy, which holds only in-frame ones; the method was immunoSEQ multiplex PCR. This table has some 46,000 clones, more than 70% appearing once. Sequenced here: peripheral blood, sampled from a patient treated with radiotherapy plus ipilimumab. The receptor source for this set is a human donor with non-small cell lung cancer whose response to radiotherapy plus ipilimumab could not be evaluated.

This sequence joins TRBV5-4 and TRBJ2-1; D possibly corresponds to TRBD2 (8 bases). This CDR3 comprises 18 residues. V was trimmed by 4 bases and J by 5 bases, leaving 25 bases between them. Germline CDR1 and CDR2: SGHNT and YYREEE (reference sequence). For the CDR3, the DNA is TGTGCCAGCAGCGGGTACAGGGGAGCGGGGGTGCTGAACAATGAGCAGTTCTTC. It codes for CASSGYRGAGVLNNEQFF.

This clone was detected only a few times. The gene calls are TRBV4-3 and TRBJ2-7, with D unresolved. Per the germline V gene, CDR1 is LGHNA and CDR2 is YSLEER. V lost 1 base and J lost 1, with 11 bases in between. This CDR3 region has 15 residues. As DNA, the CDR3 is TGCGCCAGCAGCCAAGGACAATTTGGGTCCTACGAGCAGTACTTC. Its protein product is CASSQGQFGSYEQYF.

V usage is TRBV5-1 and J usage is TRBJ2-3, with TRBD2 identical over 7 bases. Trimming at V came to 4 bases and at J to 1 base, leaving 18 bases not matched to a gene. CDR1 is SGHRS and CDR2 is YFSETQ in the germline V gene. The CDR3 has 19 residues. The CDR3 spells CASSLPAGVGLGRTDTQYF. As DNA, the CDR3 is TGCGCCAGCAGCCTTCCGGCGGGAGTGGGCTTAGGTCGCACAGATACGCAGTATTTT.

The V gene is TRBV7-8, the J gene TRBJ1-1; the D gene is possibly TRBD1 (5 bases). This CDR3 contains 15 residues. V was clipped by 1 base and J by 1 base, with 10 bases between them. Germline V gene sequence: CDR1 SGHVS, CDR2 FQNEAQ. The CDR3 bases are TGTGCCAGCAGCTTAGTCGGGGGAACGAACACTGAAGCTTTCTTT. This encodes CASSLVGGTNTEAFF.

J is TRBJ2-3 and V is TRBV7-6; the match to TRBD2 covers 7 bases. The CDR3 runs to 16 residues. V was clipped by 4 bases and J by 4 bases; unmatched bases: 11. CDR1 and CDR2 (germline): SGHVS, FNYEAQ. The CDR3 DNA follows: TGTGCCAGCAGCTCGGTGAGCGGGACCTTTCCAGATACGCAGTATTTT. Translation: CASSSVSGTFPDTQYF.

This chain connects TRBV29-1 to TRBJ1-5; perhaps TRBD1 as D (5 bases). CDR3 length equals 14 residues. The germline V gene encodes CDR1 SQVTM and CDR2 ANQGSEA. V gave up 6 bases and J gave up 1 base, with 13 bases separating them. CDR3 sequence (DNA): TGCAGCGTGCTAATTCCAGGGAGCAATCAGCCCCAGCATTTT. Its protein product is CSVLIPGSNQPQHF.

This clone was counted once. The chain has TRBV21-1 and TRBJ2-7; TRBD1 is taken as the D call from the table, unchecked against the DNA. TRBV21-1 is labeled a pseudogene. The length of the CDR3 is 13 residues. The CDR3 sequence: CASSSSRGQGSSF. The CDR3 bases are TGTGCCAGCAGCTCCTCGAGAGGACAGGGGTCCAGCTTC.

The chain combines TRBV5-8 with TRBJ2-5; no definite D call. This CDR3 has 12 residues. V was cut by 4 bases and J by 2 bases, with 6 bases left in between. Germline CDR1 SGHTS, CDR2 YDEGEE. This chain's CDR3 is CASSTEQETQYF. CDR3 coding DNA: TGTGCCAGCAGCACAGAACAAGAGACCCAGTACTTC.

The DNA for the CDR3 is TGTGCCAGCAGACAAATTGGGGAGAATTCACCCCTCCACTTT. This encodes CASRQIGENSPLHF. This chain links TRBV6-5 with TRBJ1-6, with no clear D. The CDR3 sequence is 14 residues long. The V and J ends lost 6 bases and 7 bases respectively, with 13 bases between them. Germline lookup yields CDR1 MNHEY and CDR2 SVGAGI.

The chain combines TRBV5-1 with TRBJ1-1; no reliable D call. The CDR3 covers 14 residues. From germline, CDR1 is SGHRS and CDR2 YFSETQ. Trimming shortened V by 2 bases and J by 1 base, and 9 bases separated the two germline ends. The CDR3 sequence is CASSFEGWNTEAFF. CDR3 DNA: TGCGCCAGCAGCTTCGAGGGTTGGAACACTGAAGCTTTCTTT. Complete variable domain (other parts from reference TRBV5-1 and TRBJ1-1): KAGVTQTPRYLIKTRGQQVTLSCSPISGHRSVSWYQQTPGQGLQFLFEYFSETQRNKGNFPGRFSGRQFSNSRSEMNVSTLELGDSALYLCASSFEGWNTEAFFGQGTRLTVV.

CDR3: CASSQDSKGGYEQYF. The CDR3 bases are TGTGCCAGCAGCCAAGATAGTAAAGGGGGCTACGAGCAGTACTTC. V gene TRBV4-2 combines with J gene TRBJ2-7, with D possibly being TRBD1 (6 bases). V gave up 0 bases and J gave up 3 bases, with 12 bases separating them. This CDR3 comprises 15 residues. From germline, CDR1 is LGHNA and CDR2 YNFKEQ.

CDR3 region: CASSQDSRTRVETQYF. CDR3 coding DNA: TGCGCCAGCAGCCAAGATTCCCGGACTAGAGTGGAGACCCAGTACTTC. V is TRBV4-1 and J is TRBJ2-5, with 7 bases fitting TRBD2. The germline gives CDR1 MGHRA, CDR2 YSYEKL. The CDR3 consists of 16 residues. Losses at the gene ends were 0 bases for V and 5 bases for J; bases not matched to a gene: 9.

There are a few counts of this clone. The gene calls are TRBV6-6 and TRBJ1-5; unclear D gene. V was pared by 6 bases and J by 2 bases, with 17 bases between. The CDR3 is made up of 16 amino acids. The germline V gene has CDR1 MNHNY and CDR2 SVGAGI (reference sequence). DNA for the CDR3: TGTGCCAGCAGAGCCCCCCTCTCCCTAGGCAATCAGCCCCAGCATTTT. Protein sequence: CASRAPLSLGNQPQHF.

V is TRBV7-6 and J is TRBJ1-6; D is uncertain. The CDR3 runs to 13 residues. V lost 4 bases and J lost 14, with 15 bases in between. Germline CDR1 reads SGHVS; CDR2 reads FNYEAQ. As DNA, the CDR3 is TGTGCCAGCAGCTCCGAACAGCGGGCGGCCCTCCACTTT. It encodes CASSSEQRAALHF.

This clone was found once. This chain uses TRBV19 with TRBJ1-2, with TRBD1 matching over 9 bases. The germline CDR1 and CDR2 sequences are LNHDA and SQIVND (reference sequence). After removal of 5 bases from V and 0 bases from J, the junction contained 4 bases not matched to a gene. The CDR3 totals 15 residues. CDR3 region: CASSAGQGPNYGYTF. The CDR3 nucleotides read TGTGCCAGTAGTGCTGGACAGGGGCCTAACTATGGCTACACCTTC. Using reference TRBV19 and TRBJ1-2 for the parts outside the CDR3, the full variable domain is DGGITQSPKYLFRKEGQNVTLSCEQNLNHDAMYWYRQDPGQGLRLIYYSQIVNDFQKGDIAEGYSVSREKKESFPLTVTSAQKNPTAFYLCASSAGQGPNYGYTFGSGTRLTVV.

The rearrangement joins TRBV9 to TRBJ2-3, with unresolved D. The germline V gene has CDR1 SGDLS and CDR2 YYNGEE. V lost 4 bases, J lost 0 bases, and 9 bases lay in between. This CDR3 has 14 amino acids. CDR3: CASSYYESTDTQYF. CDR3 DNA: TGTGCCAGCAGCTACTATGAGAGCACAGATACGCAGTATTTT.

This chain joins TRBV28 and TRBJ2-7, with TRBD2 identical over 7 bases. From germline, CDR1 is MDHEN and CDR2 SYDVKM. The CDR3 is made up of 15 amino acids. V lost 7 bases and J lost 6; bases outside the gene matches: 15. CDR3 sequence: CASIPSGSGLPEQYF. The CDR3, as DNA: TGTGCCAGCATTCCCTCAGGGTCGGGACTACCCGAGCAGTACTTC.

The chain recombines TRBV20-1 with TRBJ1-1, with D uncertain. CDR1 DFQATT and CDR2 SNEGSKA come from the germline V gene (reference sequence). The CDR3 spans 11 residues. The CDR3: CSERSNTEAFF. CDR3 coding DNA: TGCAGCGAGCGATCGAACACTGAAGCTTTCTTT.

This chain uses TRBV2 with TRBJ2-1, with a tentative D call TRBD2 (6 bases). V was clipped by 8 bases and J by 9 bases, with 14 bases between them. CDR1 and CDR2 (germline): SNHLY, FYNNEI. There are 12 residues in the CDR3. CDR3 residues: CASGGIGSEQFF. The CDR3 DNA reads TGTGCCAGCGGCGGGATAGGTAGTGAGCAGTTCTTC.

The CDR3 nucleotides read TGTGCCAGCAGCTTCCAACGGACAGGGACCCTTGAGCAGTTCTTC. It yields the protein CASSFQRTGTLEQFF. The chain has TRBV7-2 and TRBJ2-1, with TRBD1 matching 8 bases. CDR3 length: 15 residues. Trimming at V came to 3 bases and at J to 9 bases, leaving 10 bases not matched to a gene. Germline-derived CDR1 and CDR2 are SGHTA and FQGNSA.

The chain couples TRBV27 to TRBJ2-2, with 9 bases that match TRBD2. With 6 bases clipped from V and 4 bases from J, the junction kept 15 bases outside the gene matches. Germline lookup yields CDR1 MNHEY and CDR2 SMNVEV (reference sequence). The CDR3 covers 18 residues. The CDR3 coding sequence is TGTGCCAGCAGGTCCGCTGACATAGCGGGAGCGAGCACCGGGGAGCTGTTTTTT. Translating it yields CASRSADIAGASTGELFF.

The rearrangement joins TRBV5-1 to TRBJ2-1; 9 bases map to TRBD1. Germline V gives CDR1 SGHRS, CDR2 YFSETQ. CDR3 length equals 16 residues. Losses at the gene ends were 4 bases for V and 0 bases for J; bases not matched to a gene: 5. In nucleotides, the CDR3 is TGCGCCAGCAGCGGGGGACAGGGAAGCTCCTACAATGAGCAGTTCTTC. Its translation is CASSGGQGSSYNEQFF.

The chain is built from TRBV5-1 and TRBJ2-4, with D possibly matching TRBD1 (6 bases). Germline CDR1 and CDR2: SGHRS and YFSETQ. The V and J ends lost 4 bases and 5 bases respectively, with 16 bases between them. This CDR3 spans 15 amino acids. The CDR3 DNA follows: TGCGCCAGCAGCGGATTTGGCTGGGGGCAAAACATTCAGTACTTC. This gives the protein CASSGFGWGQNIQYF.

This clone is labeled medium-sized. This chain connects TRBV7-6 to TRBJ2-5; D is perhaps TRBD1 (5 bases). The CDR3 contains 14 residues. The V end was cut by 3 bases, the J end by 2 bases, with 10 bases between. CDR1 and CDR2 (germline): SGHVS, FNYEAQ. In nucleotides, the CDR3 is TGTGCCAGCAGCTTGGACATCTTACAAGAGACCCAGTACTTC. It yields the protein CASSLDILQETQYF.

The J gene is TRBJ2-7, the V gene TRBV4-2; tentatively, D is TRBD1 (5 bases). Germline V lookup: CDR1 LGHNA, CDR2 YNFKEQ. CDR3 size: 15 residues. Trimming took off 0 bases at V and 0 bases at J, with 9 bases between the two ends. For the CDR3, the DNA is TGTGCCAGCAGCCAAGAGGGGCGAGACTCCTACGAGCAGTACTTC. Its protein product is CASSQEGRDSYEQYF.

The CDR3 region is CASSLSLRSSEQYF. The DNA of the CDR3 is TGTGCCAGCAGCTTGAGTCTCCGGTCGTCCGAGCAGTACTTC. The J gene is TRBJ2-5, the V gene TRBV5-4; D gene ambiguous. The J call may be faulty, since TRBJ2-7 better matches the DNA end. There are 14 residues in the CDR3. Looked up from germline, CDR1 is SGHNT and CDR2 is YYREEE (reference sequence).

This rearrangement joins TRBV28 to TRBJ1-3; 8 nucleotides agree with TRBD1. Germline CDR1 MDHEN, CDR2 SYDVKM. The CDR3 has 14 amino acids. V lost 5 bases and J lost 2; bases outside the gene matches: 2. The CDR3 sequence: CASSPTGAGNTIYF. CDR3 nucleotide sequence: TGTGCCAGCAGTCCGACAGGGGCTGGAAACACCATATATTTT. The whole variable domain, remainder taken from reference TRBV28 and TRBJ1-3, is DVKVTQSSRYLVKRTGEKVFLECVQDMDHENMFWYRQDPGLGLRLIYFSYDVKMKEKGDIPEGYSVSREKKERFSLILESASTNQTSMYLCASSPTGAGNTIYFGEGSWLTVV.

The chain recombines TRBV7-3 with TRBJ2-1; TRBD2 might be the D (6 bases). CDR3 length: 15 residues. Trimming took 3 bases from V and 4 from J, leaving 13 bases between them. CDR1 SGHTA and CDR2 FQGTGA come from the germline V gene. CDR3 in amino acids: CASSLGGTTYNEQFF. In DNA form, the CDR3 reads TGTGCCAGCAGCTTGGGCGGGACCACGTACAATGAGCAGTTCTTC.

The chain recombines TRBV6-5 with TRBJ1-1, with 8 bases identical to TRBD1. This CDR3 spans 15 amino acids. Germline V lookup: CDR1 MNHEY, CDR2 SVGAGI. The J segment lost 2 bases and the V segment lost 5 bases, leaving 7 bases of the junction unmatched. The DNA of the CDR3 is TGTGCCAGCAGTGCATTCACAGGGGGAAACACTGAAGCTTTCTTT. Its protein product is CASSAFTGGNTEAFF.

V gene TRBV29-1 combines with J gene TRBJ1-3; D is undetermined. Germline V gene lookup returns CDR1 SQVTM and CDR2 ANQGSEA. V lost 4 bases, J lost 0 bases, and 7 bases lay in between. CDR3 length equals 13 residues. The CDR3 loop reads CSVGHSSGNTIYF. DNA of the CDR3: TGCAGCGTTGGGCACAGCTCTGGAAACACCATATATTTT. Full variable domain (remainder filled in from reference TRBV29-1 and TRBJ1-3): SAVISQKPSRDICQRGTSLTIQCQVDSQVTMMFWYRQQPGQSLTLIATANQGSEATYESGFVIDKFPISRPNLTFSTLTVSNMSPEDSSIYLCSVGHSSGNTIYFGEGSWLTVV.